What follows is one TCR beta chain and its context. Its antigen remains unidentified. Sampling times: baseline, cycle 4 day 1, cycle 7 day 1. The method was immunoSEQ multiplex PCR; TCRdb's version includes in-frame clones alone and lacks a portion of them. Here the sample spans tens of thousands of clones, 89% being singletons. This sample is part of a study of OX40 agonist ivuxolimab in advanced cancers. On the study more broadly: Three patients responded partially, comprising one with hepatocellular carcinoma and two with cutaneous melanoma. Study-wide findings and caveats: There were, on average, more expanded clones in CD8+ T cells than in CD4+. At doses 0.1 to 3.0 mg/kg, CD4+ and CD8+ clones expanded.

Germline CDR1 KGHSH, CDR2 LQKENI. V was cut by 2 bases and J by 4 bases, with 12 bases left in between. This CDR3 region has 15 residues. This specimen was CD4+ or CD8+ T cells sorted from blood, taken in a trial of the OX40 agonist ivuxolimab. The receptor comes from an adult with an advanced solid tumor such as melanoma, head and neck, liver or kidney cancer. The V and J genes are TRBV18 and TRBJ2-1, with a possible D match to TRBD2 (7 bases). In DNA form, the CDR3 reads TGTGCCAGCTCACCATCGCGGGGGCAGTACAATGAGCAGTTCTTC. As protein: CASSPSRGQYNEQFF.